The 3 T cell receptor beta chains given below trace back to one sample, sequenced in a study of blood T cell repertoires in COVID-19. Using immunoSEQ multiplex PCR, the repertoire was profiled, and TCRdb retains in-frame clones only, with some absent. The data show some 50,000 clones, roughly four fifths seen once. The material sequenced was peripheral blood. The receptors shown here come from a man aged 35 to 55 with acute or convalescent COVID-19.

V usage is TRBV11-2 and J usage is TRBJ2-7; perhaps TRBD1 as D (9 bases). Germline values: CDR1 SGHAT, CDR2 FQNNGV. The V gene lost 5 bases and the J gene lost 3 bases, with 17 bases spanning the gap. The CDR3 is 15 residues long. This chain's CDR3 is CASSRGGTGSYEQYF. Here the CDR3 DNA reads TGTGCCAGCAGCCGGGGGGGGACAGGGAGCTACGAGCAGTACTTC.

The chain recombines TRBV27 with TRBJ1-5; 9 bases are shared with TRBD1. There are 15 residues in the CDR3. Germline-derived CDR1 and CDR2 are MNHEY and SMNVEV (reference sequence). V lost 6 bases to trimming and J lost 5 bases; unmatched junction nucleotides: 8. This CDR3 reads CASSPGQGRYQPQHF. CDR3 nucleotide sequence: TGTGCCAGCAGCCCGGGACAGGGTAGATATCAGCCCCAGCATTTT.

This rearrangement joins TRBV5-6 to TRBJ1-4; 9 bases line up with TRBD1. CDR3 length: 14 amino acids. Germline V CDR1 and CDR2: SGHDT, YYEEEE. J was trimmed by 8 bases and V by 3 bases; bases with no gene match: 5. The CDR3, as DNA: TGTGCCAGCAGCTCAACAGGGACAGGGGAAAAACTGTTTTTT. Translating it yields CASSSTGTGEKLFF.